This TCR beta chain was retrieved from a study of type 1 and type 2 diabetes patients. Genomic DNA was the PCR template. A primer set of 30 forward and 13 reverse primers amplified the CDR3. TCRdb redid the calling of the multiplex PCR reads with MiXCR, one entry per CDR3 protein. Here the sample spans around 300,000 distinct CDR3 sequences, around 47% being singletons. The material sequenced was peripheral blood mononuclear cells (PBMCs). This TCR derives from a man younger than 35 with type 2 diabetes.

This CDR3 is CATSQRVSPYNEQFF. In DNA, the CDR3 is TGTGCCACCAGCCAGCGGGTATCACCTTACAATGAGCAGTTCTTC. The rearrangement uses TRBV15 and TRBJ2-1; maybe TRBD2 (6 bases). CDR3 length: 15 amino acids. The germline V and J ends were trimmed by 5 bases and 4 bases, with 15 bases remaining between them. Germline V gene sequence: CDR1 LNHNV, CDR2 YYDKDF (reference sequence). The full variable domain, with the rest looked up from reference TRBV15 and TRBJ2-1, is DAMVIQNPRYQVTQFGKPVTLSCSQTLNHNVMYWYQQKSSQAPKLLFHYYDKDFNNEADTPDNFQSRRPNTSFCFLDIRSPGLGDTAMYLCATSQRVSPYNEQFFGPGTRLTVL.